This TCR beta chain was captured in a study of T cell changes during pregnancy in multiple sclerosis. The CDR3 has 16 amino acids. V was clipped by 0 bases and J by 0 bases, with 10 bases between them. Germline V gene sequence: CDR1 SGHRS, CDR2 YFSETQ. Clones were read by immunoSEQ multiplex PCR, and TCRdb kept only the in-frame ones, dropping some. This table has 100,000 or so clones, around 93% appearing once. The sample here was peripheral blood, taken in the first trimester of pregnancy. The TCR comes from a female donor with multiple sclerosis, enrolled in a pregnancy study. The chain joins TRBV5-1 to TRBJ1-5; D ambiguous. This chain's CDR3 is CASSLGMADSNQPQHF. The DNA of the CDR3 is TGCGCCAGCAGCTTGGGGATGGCGGATAGCAATCAGCCCCAGCATTTT.